The clone carrying this T cell receptor (beta chain) was found a few times. Its specificity is unknown. These data belong to a study of cytomegalovirus exposure and HLA in healthy donors. Study-level information: Most genotyped donors, roughly 83% of some 400, had Caucasian-associated genetic ancestry.

The CDR3 consists of 14 residues. Trimming took 3 bases from V and 7 from J; bases not matched to a gene: 3. CDR1 and CDR2 (germline): SGDLS, YYNGEE. Study-level results: The study carried out a later analysis of TCR beta sequences. It associated about 15,000 of them with specific HLA alleles at a false discovery rate of 0.05. Available immune exposure information covered CMV serostatus only.

Primers included in the PCR were 60 Vbeta and 13 Jbeta primers. The data were produced by immunoSEQ multiplex PCR, yet TCRdb's version contains in-frame clones alone and is incomplete. Among 150,000 to 180,000 clones listed, around 82% were seen once. V gene TRBV9 combines with J gene TRBJ2-2; 10 positions agree with TRBD1. The clonotype originates from a woman in her fifties or sixties in good health and CMV-seropositive. The sequenced sample consisted of PBMCs. The CDR3 bases are TGTGCCAGCAGCGGGACAGGGGGTAACGGGGAGCTGTTTTTT. Translated, it gives CASSGTGGNGELFF.